Following are 11 T cell receptor beta chains from one sample sequenced in a study of T cell responses to AZD1222 COVID-19 vaccine. Repertoires were generated with immunoSEQ multiplex PCR, while TCRdb's copy carries only in-frame clones and drops some. This sample has 78,000 or so clones, with around 81% found just once. This specimen was peripheral blood, taken 28 days after the second AZD1222 dose. The receptors originated from an adult who received the AZD1222 COVID-19 vaccine.

The chain is built from TRBV6-2 or TRBV6-3 and TRBJ2-1; D is tentatively TRBD1 or TRBD2 (5 bases each). CDR1 is MNHEY and CDR2 is SVGEGT in the germline V gene. This CDR3 contains 16 residues. V was clipped by 2 bases and J by 7 bases, with 18 bases between them. The CDR3 sequence: CASSYPTIPGGNEQFF. The CDR3 coding sequence is TGTGCCAGCAGTTACCCTACGATACCTGGGGGAAATGAGCAGTTCTTC.

The chain combines TRBV6-2 or TRBV6-3 with TRBJ2-7; no firm D call. The ends were cut back, 2 bases at V and 4 bases at J, with 9 bases in the middle. The germline CDR1 and CDR2 sequences are MNHEY and SVGEGT. The CDR3 contains 13 residues. CDR3 in amino acids: CASSYGTLYEQYF. The DNA of the CDR3 is TGTGCCAGCAGTTACGGTACCCTATACGAGCAGTACTTC.

The rearrangement uses TRBV18 and TRBJ1-6; D gene ambiguous. The CDR3 sequence is 16 residues long. V lost 6 bases and J 9 bases, leaving 21 bases between the germline ends. Germline assignment: CDR1 KGHSH and CDR2 LQKENI. The CDR3 bases are TGTGCCAGCTCCCCCCCCAACCCGGGTGAGAGTTCACCCCTCCACTTT. It yields the protein CASSPPNPGESSPLHF.

The V call is TRBV6-5, the J call TRBJ2-1; perhaps D is TRBD1 or TRBD2 (6 bases each). V lost 8 bases, J lost 14 bases, and 19 bases lay in between. The germline V gene has CDR1 MNHEY and CDR2 SVGAGI. The CDR3 is 12 amino acids. CDR3 protein: CASRGGPQREFF. The CDR3 nucleotides read TGTGCCAGCCGAGGGGGGCCTCAACGGGAGTTCTTC.

This clone has more than one count but fewer than ten. The V and J genes are TRBV28 and TRBJ2-2; D might be TRBD1 (5 bases). The CDR3 runs to 14 residues. V lost 2 bases and J lost 3, with 7 bases in between. CDR1 is MDHEN and CDR2 is SYDVKM in the germline V gene. CDR3 sequence: CASSLQGDTGELFF. The CDR3 bases are TGTGCCAGCAGTTTACAAGGGGACACCGGGGAGCTGTTTTTT.

This clone was detected once. The CDR3: CASSLVSQVDEQYF. CDR3 bases: TGTGCCAGCAGCTTAGTTTCTCAGGTAGACGAGCAGTACTTC. The chain has TRBV7-8 and TRBJ2-7; D remains unclear. Germline CDR1 SGHVS, CDR2 FQNEAQ. This CDR3 has 14 residues. V lost 1 base, J lost 5 bases, and 12 bases lay in between. The full variable domain, completed using reference TRBV7-8 and TRBJ2-7, is GAGVSQSPRYKVAKRGQDVALRCDPISGHVSLFWYQQALGQGPEFLTYFQNEAQLDKSGLPSDRFFAERPEGSVSTLKIQRTQQEDSAVYLCASSLVSQVDEQYFGPGTRLTVT.

J is TRBJ2-5 and V is TRBV19; 11 nucleotides align to TRBD2. J gave up 2 bases and V 1 base, and 3 bases lay outside the gene matches. The length of the CDR3 is 16 residues. The germline gives CDR1 LNHDA, CDR2 SQIVND (reference sequence). The CDR3, as DNA: TGTGCCAGTAGTATAGGACTAGCGGGATTTCAAGAGACCCAGTACTTC. It is translated as CASSIGLAGFQETQYF. Looking up the rest from reference TRBV19 and TRBJ2-5 gives the full variable domain: DGGITQSPKYLFRKEGQNVTLSCEQNLNHDAMYWYRQDPGQGLRLIYYSQIVNDFQKGDIAEGYSVSREKKESFPLTVTSAQKNPTAFYLCASSIGLAGFQETQYFGPGTRLLVL.

The V call is TRBV19, the J call TRBJ2-2; D gene uncertain. V shed 3 bases and J shed 6 bases, with 8 bases lying between them. Germline assignment: CDR1 LNHDA and CDR2 SQIVND (reference sequence). The CDR3 is made up of 13 amino acids. CDR3 nucleotide sequence: TGTGCCAGTAGTATCGGTGGGGCCGGGGAGCTGTTTTTT. This translates into CASSIGGAGELFF.

The CDR3 bases are TGTGCCAGCAGCTTAACGGGCTCCTCCTACAATGAGCAGTTCTTC. Its protein product is CASSLTGSSYNEQFF. The V and J genes are TRBV11-2 and TRBJ2-1, with D uncertain. The CDR3 has 15 amino acids. Germline V gives CDR1 SGHAT, CDR2 FQNNGV. The V gene lost 2 bases and the J gene lost 0 bases, with 8 bases spanning the gap. Full variable domain (rest looked up from reference TRBV11-2 and TRBJ2-1): EAGVAQSPRYKIIEKRQSVAFWCNPISGHATLYWYQQILGQGPKLLIQFQNNGVVDDSQLPKDRFSAERLKGVDSTLKIQPAKLEDSAVYLCASSLTGSSYNEQFFGPGTRLTVL.

This clone was observed a few times. V is TRBV28 and J is TRBJ2-7, with 8 bases fitting TRBD1. The CDR3 is 15 residues long. V was clipped by 4 bases and J by 3 bases; unmatched bases: 8. In germline, CDR1 is MDHEN, CDR2 SYDVKM. CDR3 amino acids: CASSSPGQVYYEQYF. The CDR3 region has the DNA TGTGCCAGCAGTTCTCCGGGACAGGTCTACTACGAGCAGTACTTC.

The chain links TRBV5-7 to TRBJ2-2; 10 bases are shared with TRBD2. TRBV5-7 is known as an ORF, though its function is uncertain. V lost 3 bases and J lost 6; bases outside the gene matches: 2. The CDR3 consists of 14 residues. Written as DNA, the CDR3 is TGTGCCAGCAGCTACCTAGCGGGGGCCGGGGAGCTGTTTTTT. Its protein product is CASSYLAGAGELFF.